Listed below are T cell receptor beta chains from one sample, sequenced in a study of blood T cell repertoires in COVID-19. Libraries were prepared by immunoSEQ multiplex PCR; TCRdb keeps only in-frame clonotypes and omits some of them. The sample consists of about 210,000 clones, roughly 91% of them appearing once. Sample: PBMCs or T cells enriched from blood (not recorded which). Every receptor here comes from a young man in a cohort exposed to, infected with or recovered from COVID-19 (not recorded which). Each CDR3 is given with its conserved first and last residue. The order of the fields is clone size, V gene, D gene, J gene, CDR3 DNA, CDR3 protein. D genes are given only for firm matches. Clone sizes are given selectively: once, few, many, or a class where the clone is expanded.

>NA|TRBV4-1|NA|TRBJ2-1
TGCGCCAGCAGCCTAAGGGGCAATGAGCAGTTCTTC
CASSLRGNEQFF
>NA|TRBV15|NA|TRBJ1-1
TGTGCCACCAGCAGAAAGGGGCTGGGCACTGAAGCTTTCTTT
CATSRKGLGTEAFF
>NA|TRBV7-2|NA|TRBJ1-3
TGTGCCAGCAGCTTAACGGGGGGAGGCGCACCTGGAAACACCATATATTTT
CASSLTGGGAPGNTIYF
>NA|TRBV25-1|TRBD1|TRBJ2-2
TGTGCCAGTCGGGACAGGGGGCTCGCGGACACCGGGGAGCTGTTTTTT
CASRDRGLADTGELFF
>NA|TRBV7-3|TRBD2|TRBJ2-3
TGTGCCAGCAGCTCCTCTAGCGGGAGTACCCCGGGTCCGCAGTATTTT
CASSSSSGSTPGPQYF
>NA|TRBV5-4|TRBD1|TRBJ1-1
TGTGCCAGCAGCCCCGCCGGGACAGCTATGAACACTGAAGCTTTCTTT
CASSPAGTAMNTEAFF
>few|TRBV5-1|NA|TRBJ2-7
TGCGCCAGCGGCTCCGGGTCGGTTGCCGGTCACTTAGGCTCCTACGAGCAGTACTTC
CASGSGSVAGHLGSYEQYF
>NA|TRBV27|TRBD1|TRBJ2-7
TGTGCCAGCAGTTCTCCGGGACAGGGTACCTACGAGCAGTACTTC
CASSSPGQGTYEQYF
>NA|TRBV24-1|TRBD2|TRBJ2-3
TGTGCCACCAGTGATCCGGGACTAGCGGGAGAACTTTATACGCAGTATTTT
CATSDPGLAGELYTQYF
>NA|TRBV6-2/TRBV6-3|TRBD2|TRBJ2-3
TGTGCCAGCAGTTACGGGCTAGCGGTTAGCACAGATACGCAGTATTTT
CASSYGLAVSTDTQYF
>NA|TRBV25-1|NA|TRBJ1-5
TGTGCCAGCAGTGATGGGGGACATTTATACCCTCAGCCCCAGCATTTT
CASSDGGHLYPQPQHF
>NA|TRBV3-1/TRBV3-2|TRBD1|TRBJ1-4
TGTGCCAGCAGCCAATCACAGGGGGCAGGTCGGGAAAAACTGTTTTTT
CASSQSQGAGREKLFF
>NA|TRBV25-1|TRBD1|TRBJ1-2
TGTGCCAGCAGTGAATACGAACAGGGGGAAGATGACTATGGCTACACCTTC
CASSEYEQGEDDYGYTF
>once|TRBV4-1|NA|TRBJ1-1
TGCGCCAGCAGCCCGGGAGATCGCTGGACTGAAGCTTTCTTT
CASSPGDRWTEAFF
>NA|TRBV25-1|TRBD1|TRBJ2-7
TGTGCCAGCAGTAACCCGGGACAGGGTTCCTACGAGCAGTACTTC
CASSNPGQGSYEQYF
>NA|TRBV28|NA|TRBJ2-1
TGTGCCAGCAGGCCTAGCTCCTACAATGAGCAGTTCTTC
CASRPSSYNEQFF
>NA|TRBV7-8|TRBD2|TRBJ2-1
TGTGCCAGCAGGTTAGCGGGAGTAAGCAATGAGCAGTTCTTC
CASRLAGVSNEQFF
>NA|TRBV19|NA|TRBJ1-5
TGTGCCAGTACCCCTAACATAGGACTTAGCAATCAGCCCCAGCATTTT
CASTPNIGLSNQPQHF
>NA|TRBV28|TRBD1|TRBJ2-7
TGTGCCAGCAATACAGGGGGATGGTACGAGCAGTACTTC
CASNTGGWYEQYF
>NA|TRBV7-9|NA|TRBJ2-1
TGTGCCAGCAGCTTAGCGCGGCGGCCGGAGATGGACAATGAGCAGTTCTTC
CASSLARRPEMDNEQFF
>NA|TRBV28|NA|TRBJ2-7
TGTGCCAGCAGTTATCCCCGGGAGACCTTCCTTGGGGAGCAGTACTTC
CASSYPRETFLGEQYF